The T cell receptor beta chain described here comes from a study of cytomegalovirus exposure and HLA in healthy donors. Study at large: As an earlier analysis found, around 190 million T cells yielded over 95 million unique TCR beta sequences. Broader study findings: A later analysis reportedly found that, within productive TCRs, an Asian-associated ancestry cluster had fewer N-insertions than the mean observed across the approximately 660 donors. An apparent linkage of common viral pathogens to several of the most significant clusters emerged in a later analysis. Rare sequences made up most TCRs, while some public TCRs were found in many donors.

There are a few counts of this clone. Its target is not known. The primer mix had 60 Vbeta and 13 Jbeta primers. The data were produced by immunoSEQ multiplex PCR, yet TCRdb's version contains in-frame clones alone and is incomplete. The sample lists about 180,000 clones, approximately 70% occurring once. V was cut by 0 bases and J by 6 bases, with 9 bases left in between. Germline assignment: CDR1 SGHRS and CDR2 YFSETQ. The CDR3 extends over 14 amino acids. The V and J genes are TRBV5-1 and TRBJ2-2; D possibly corresponds to TRBD1 (5 bases). The TCR was taken from a human donor in good health. The material sequenced was PBMCs. CDR3 sequence: CASSLVRGSGELFF. The CDR3, as DNA: TGCGCCAGCAGCTTGGTTAGGGGTTCCGGGGAGCTGTTTTTT.